What follows are 4 T cell receptor beta chains derived from one specimen sequenced in a study of beta chain features in type 1 diabetes. Investigators reverse transcribed all isolated RNA, so they sequenced expressed TCRB transcripts. Sequenced by immunoSEQ multiplex PCR; TCRdb stores in-frame clones only, minus some. The data contain approximately 150,000 clones, about 10% of them singletons. Sequences were obtained from naive CD4+ T cells from blood. The receptors derive from a man aged 18 to 30 in good health.

The rearrangement uses TRBV6-1 and TRBJ2-2; D is possibly TRBD2 (7 bases). The V end lost 5 bases, the J end lost 4 bases, and 11 bases lay between the germline ends. This CDR3 comprises 14 residues. CDR1 MNHNS and CDR2 SASEGT come from the germline V gene. DNA of the CDR3: TGTGCCAGCAGTTTGCGGGGGCCCACCGGGGAGCTGTTTTTT. It encodes CASSLRGPTGELFF.

The chain uses TRBV9 and TRBJ2-3; D is unclear. CDR3 size: 12 residues. Germline V gene data show CDR1 as SGDLS and CDR2 as YYNGEE. The V and J ends lost 0 bases and 5 bases respectively, with 4 bases between them. DNA of the CDR3: TGTGCCAGCAGCGTAGCGGTAGATACGCAGTATTTT. As protein: CASSVAVDTQYF.

The CDR3 region is CASSPWTGENIQYF. The CDR3 bases are TGTGCCAGCAGTCCTTGGACAGGGGAAAACATTCAGTACTTC. The chain joins TRBV6-5 to TRBJ2-4, with 9 bases aligning to TRBD1. The CDR3 is made up of 14 amino acids. Germline loops: CDR1 MNHEY, CDR2 SVGAGI. V shed 5 bases, J shed 5 bases, and the junction held 4 bases outside the gene matches.

This clone occurred a few times. The chain combines TRBV29-1 with TRBJ1-2; D is unclear. CDR3 length: 12 residues. V gave up 4 bases and J gave up 4 bases, with 10 bases separating them. CDR1 is SQVTM, CDR2 ANQGSEA, per germline. Here the CDR3 DNA reads TGCAGCGTTGGTGGAGCAGCCTATGGCTACACCTTC. It translates to CSVGGAAYGYTF.